The 25 T cell receptor beta chains given below trace back to one sample, sequenced in a study of T-cell memory formation after mild COVID-19 (dated by TCRdb to the early 2020s). The library relied on 5' RACE. Instrument used: Illumina NovaSeq 6000. The public reads were run again by TCRdb, first through fastp at Q25 and then through MiXCR, and only productive beta chains were kept. Rows are combined by CDR3 protein, so each entry shows the most common genes and DNA. In all, the sample holds roughly 350,000 distinct CDR3 sequences, and about 21% of those were seen once. The biggest ten clones account for around 12% of the sample. The material sequenced was PBMCs or a T cell subset sorted from them (not recorded which). These receptors came from an adult woman who had mild COVID-19 (a few samples of this study predate the infection). The sample titles of this study are shuffled in the database, so cell type and time point are left out; the donor was told from shared clones.

This clonotype has just a few counts. This chain connects TRBV29-1 to TRBJ1-3, with TRBD1 identical over 7 bases. The CDR3 totals 17 residues. V gave up 4 bases and J gave up 0 bases; unmatched junction bases: 12. Germline-derived CDR1 and CDR2 are SQVTM and ANQGSEA. The CDR3, as DNA: TGCAGCGTTGGCGGTTCCTTGGCAGGGGGCTCTGGAAACACCATATATTTT. Amino acid sequence: CSVGGSLAGGSGNTIYF.

In its sample, this clonotype was seen many times. This rearrangement joins TRBV7-2 to TRBJ2-4; possible D gene TRBD1, 6 bases. Per germline, CDR1 SGHTA and CDR2 FQGNSA. The CDR3 runs to 16 residues. V lost 3 bases to trimming and J lost 7 bases, with 19 bases between them. This CDR3 is CASSFGQGSFFNIQYF. The CDR3 DNA reads TGTGCCAGCAGCTTTGGTCAGGGGAGTTTTTTCAACATTCAGTACTTC.

The J gene is TRBJ2-1, the V gene TRBV12-3 or TRBV12-4; 7 bases map to TRBD2. With V trimmed by 3 bases and J by 3 bases, 5 bases remained unmatched. This CDR3 has 15 residues. The CDR3 bases are TGTGCCAGCAGTTTTTGGGGGGGGGGCTACAATGAGCAGTTCTTC. Its protein is CASSFWGGGYNEQFF.

This clonotype has only a few counts. This chain joins TRBV7-9 and TRBJ1-6; the D is unclear. This CDR3 comprises 14 residues. CDR1 and CDR2 (germline): SEHNR, FQNEAQ (reference sequence). V dropped 1 base and J dropped 5 bases, with 6 bases sitting between them. CDR3 DNA sequence: TGTGCCAGCAGCTTAGGGCAGGATAATTCACCCCTCCACTTT. Its translation: CASSLGQDNSPLHF.

The chain carries TRBV7-6 and TRBJ2-1, with 14 bases identical to TRBD2. Germline loops: CDR1 SGHVS, CDR2 FNYEAQ. This CDR3 has 17 residues. The V segment lost 5 bases and the J segment 8 bases; nucleotides outside the gene matches: 11. The CDR3 loop is CASSPIGGLAGVYEQFF. As DNA, the CDR3 is TGTGCCAGCAGCCCCATTGGGGGACTAGCGGGAGTGTATGAGCAGTTCTTC.

This rearrangement joins TRBV18 to TRBJ2-5, with D perhaps assigned TRBD1 or TRBD2 (6 bases each). V lost 0 bases and J 4 bases, leaving 15 bases between the germline ends. The germline gives CDR1 KGHSH, CDR2 LQKENI. The CDR3 runs to 16 residues. The CDR3 sequence: CASSPPVGGGRETQYF. CDR3 nucleotide sequence: TGTGCCAGCTCACCACCAGTTGGAGGGGGGAGAGAGACCCAGTACTTC.

The rearrangement joins TRBV5-1 to TRBJ2-7; 7 bases line up with TRBD1. CDR1 is SGHRS and CDR2 is YFSETQ in the germline V gene. J was trimmed by 5 bases and V by 2 bases; bases with no gene match: 4. The CDR3 covers 13 residues. The CDR3 DNA follows: TGCGCCAGCAGCTTCACAGGGGCTGACGAGCAGTACTTC. Its translation: CASSFTGADEQYF.

The chain carries TRBV4-2 and TRBJ2-7; D call uncertain. Between the trimmed V and J ends, which lost 0 bases and 3 bases, there was a span of 18 bases. Germline V gives CDR1 LGHNA, CDR2 YNFKEQ. This CDR3 is 17 amino acids long. Written as DNA, the CDR3 is TGTGCCAGCAGCCAAGAAGCCAGCTCGTACACACTCTACGAGCAGTACTTC. The encoded protein is CASSQEASSYTLYEQYF.

This clonotype showed up just a few times. This chain uses TRBV12-3 or TRBV12-4 with TRBJ1-6; 7 bases match TRBD1. The junction had 12 bases not matched to a gene; V was cut back by 7 bases and J by 9 bases. This CDR3 has 15 amino acids. The CDR3 sequence is CASTIGDSEFSPLHF. CDR3 bases: TGTGCCAGCACTATAGGGGACAGTGAGTTTTCACCCCTCCACTTT.

V usage is TRBV7-2 and J usage is TRBJ1-5; D unclear. The CDR3 has 15 amino acids. With 1 base removed from V and 5 bases from J, the gap between germline ends came to 12 bases. Per germline, CDR1 SGHTA and CDR2 FQGNSA. The CDR3 DNA is TGTGCCAGCAGCTTAGAAGCAGGAAAGGATCAGCCCCAGCATTTT. This sequence encodes CASSLEAGKDQPQHF. Together with reference TRBV7-2 and TRBJ1-5, the CDR3 gives the full variable domain: GAGVSQSPSNKVTEKGKDVELRCDPISGHTALYWYRQSLGQGLEFLIYFQGNSAPDKSGLPSDRFSAERTGGSVSTLTIQRTQQEDSAVYLCASSLEAGKDQPQHFGDGTRLSIL.

This clonotype came up a few times. The chain's CDR3 is CSASGLNEQFF. CDR3 nucleotide sequence: TGCAGTGCTAGTGGGTTAAATGAGCAGTTCTTC. This rearrangement joins TRBV20-1 to TRBJ2-1; D call uncertain. The germline gives CDR1 DFQATT, CDR2 SNEGSKA (reference sequence). The CDR3 has 11 amino acids. Trimming left V 3 bases short and J 7 bases short, with 7 bases between.

The chain couples TRBV6-5 to TRBJ2-1; TRBD2 matches at 13 bases. After removal of 2 bases from V and 2 bases from J, the junction contained 0 bases not matched to a gene. Per germline, CDR1 MNHEY and CDR2 SVGAGI. The CDR3 spans 16 residues. The CDR3 spells CASSYGTSGTYNEQFF. Written as DNA, the CDR3 is TGTGCCAGCAGTTACGGGACTAGCGGGACCTACAATGAGCAGTTCTTC.

The gene calls are TRBV7-2 and TRBJ2-5; 9 positions match TRBD2. Germline-derived CDR1 and CDR2 are SGHTA and FQGNSA. The V and J ends lost 5 bases and 2 bases, in that order; junction bases with no gene match: 6. This CDR3 comprises 15 residues. CDR3 sequence (DNA): TGTGCCAGCAGCCCGACTAGCGGATTACAAGAGACCCAGTACTTC. Translation: CASSPTSGLQETQYF.

This clonotype was seen a few times. The chain has TRBV11-2 and TRBJ2-4; 7 positions match TRBD2. The CDR3 is made up of 17 amino acids. Germline V gene sequence: CDR1 SGHAT, CDR2 FQNNGV. The V segment lost 0 bases and the J segment 2 bases; nucleotides outside the gene matches: 7. The CDR3 here is CASSLDPPAGTKNIQYF. CDR3 bases: TGTGCCAGCAGCTTAGATCCCCCAGCGGGAACCAAAAACATTCAGTACTTC.

The J gene is TRBJ2-7, the V gene TRBV24-1; D is perhaps TRBD2 (6 bases). Germline CDR1 and CDR2: KGHDR and SFDVKD. V was clipped by 6 bases and J by 0 bases, with 11 bases between them. The CDR3 runs 14 residues. In DNA form, the CDR3 reads TGTGCCACCAGTAAGGGCGGGGACTCCTACGAGCAGTACTTC. Encoded protein: CATSKGGDSYEQYF.

This clonotype came up a few times. V and J are TRBV5-1 and TRBJ2-3, with D unclear. CDR1 and CDR2 (germline): SGHRS, YFSETQ. This CDR3 region has 17 residues. V shed 3 bases and J shed 2 bases, with 19 bases lying between them. CDR3 in amino acids: CASSSSPLRAVTDTQYF. For the CDR3, the DNA is TGCGCCAGCAGCTCGTCCCCGCTCCGGGCCGTCACAGATACGCAGTATTTT.

The gene calls are TRBV4-1 and TRBJ2-2, with D possibly TRBD1 on 6 matching bases. V lost 1 base, J lost 6 bases, and 12 bases lay in between. Germline loops: CDR1 MGHRA, CDR2 YSYEKL. The CDR3 has 15 amino acids. This chain's CDR3 is CASSQGWTVPGELFF. Written as DNA, the CDR3 is TGCGCCAGCAGCCAAGGATGGACAGTACCCGGGGAGCTGTTTTTT.

The gene calls are TRBV20-1 and TRBJ2-3, with 7 bases aligning to TRBD2. The V gene's germline CDR1 is DFQATT and CDR2 SNEGSKA (reference sequence). The CDR3 length is 19 residues. V lost 6 bases, J lost 2 bases, and 23 bases stayed unmatched. The CDR3 sequence: CSAKVVSGRQTGYTDTQYF. The DNA of the CDR3 is TGCAGTGCCAAGGTGGTTAGCGGGCGCCAAACGGGGTACACAGATACGCAGTATTTT.

V and J are TRBV7-9 and TRBJ2-1; D perhaps matches TRBD2 (6 bases). CDR1 and CDR2 (germline): SEHNR, FQNEAQ (reference sequence). With 1 base removed from V and 5 bases from J, the gap between germline ends came to 18 bases. The CDR3 is made up of 17 amino acids. CDR3 sequence reads: CASSLGIRDSLHNEQFF. The CDR3 region has the DNA TGTGCCAGCAGCTTAGGTATCCGGGACTCCCTCCACAATGAGCAGTTCTTC.

This clonotype was detected a few times. The chain carries TRBV5-1 and TRBJ2-7; TRBD1 agrees at 11 bases. The CDR3 covers 16 residues. CDR1 and CDR2 (germline): SGHRS, YFSETQ. The ends lost 0 bases at V and 4 bases at J; junction bases unmatched: 6. The chain's CDR3 is CASSLAGQGAEYEQYF. The DNA of the CDR3 is TGCGCCAGCAGCTTGGCCGGACAGGGGGCCGAATACGAGCAGTACTTC.

The chain uses TRBV20-1 and TRBJ1-5, with 8 bases that match TRBD1. The V gene end was trimmed by 6 bases and the J gene end by 0 bases; junction bases not matched to a gene: 4. The length of the CDR3 is 14 residues. Germline V gene data show CDR1 as DFQATT and CDR2 as SNEGSKA (reference sequence). The CDR3 loop is CSARDRSSNQPQHF. The DNA for the CDR3 is TGCAGTGCCCGGGACAGGAGTAGCAATCAGCCCCAGCATTTT.

The V and J genes are TRBV2 and TRBJ2-6; D gene ambiguous. V was shortened by 3 bases and J by 0 bases, with 9 bases between the two germline ends. CDR1 is SNHLY, CDR2 FYNNEI, per germline. This CDR3 region has 16 residues. CDR3 in DNA: TGTGCCAGCAGTGATGATACTGACTCTGGGGCCAACGTCCTGACTTTC. It specifies CASSDDTDSGANVLTF.

The J gene is TRBJ2-7, the V gene TRBV11-2; D unclear. The CDR3 runs 14 residues. Per germline, CDR1 SGHAT and CDR2 FQNNGV. V lost 0 bases and J 4 bases, leaving 10 bases between the germline ends. The DNA for the CDR3 is TGTGCCAGCAGCTTAGAATTGAGAGGATACGAGCAGTACTTC. As protein: CASSLELRGYEQYF.

This clonotype was picked up a small number of times. V gene TRBV7-9 combines with J gene TRBJ2-3; TRBD1 aligns across 8 bases. Germline trimming cut 7 bases from V and 4 bases from J; bases unmatched to any gene: 10. The length of the CDR3 is 15 residues. CDR1 and CDR2 (germline): SEHNR, FQNEAQ (reference sequence). The CDR3: CASNQGAAMADTQYF. DNA of the CDR3: TGTGCCAGCAACCAGGGGGCGGCTATGGCAGATACGCAGTATTTT.

This clonotype was seen only a few times. The V gene is TRBV10-3, the J gene TRBJ1-4; D call uncertain. Germline V gives CDR1 ENHRY, CDR2 SYGVKD. The germline V and J ends were trimmed by 4 bases and 0 bases, with 9 bases remaining between them. The CDR3 extends over 15 amino acids. DNA of the CDR3: TGTGCCATCAGTGCGCAATTAGCAACTAATGAAAAACTGTTTTTT. Translation gives CAISAQLATNEKLFF.